A selection of T cell receptor beta chains follows, all from one sample in a study of T cell changes during pregnancy in multiple sclerosis. Method: immunoSEQ multiplex PCR; TCRdb's copy keeps in-frame clones and lacks some. The sample carries 70,000 to 100,000 clones, about 92% recorded once. The sequences come from peripheral blood, collected in the first trimester of pregnancy. The receptors were sampled from a female donor with multiple sclerosis, enrolled in a pregnancy study. CDR3s include the opening cysteine and the closing phenylalanine or tryptophan. The D gene is left open where the match is weak. A row's size may be missing; if present it is once, few, many or a size class.

v_call,d_call,j_call,clone_size,cdr3_aa,cdr3_nt
TRBV7-2,TRBD1,TRBJ1-3,few,CASSLGTGGRNTIYF,TGTGCCAGCAGCTTAGGGACAGGGGGCCGAAACACCATATATTTT
TRBV30,TRBD1,TRBJ2-7,NA,CAWSVQGGSYEQYF,TGTGCCTGGAGTGTACAGGGGGGCTCCTACGAGCAGTACTTC
TRBV29-1,NA,TRBJ1-1,NA,CSVGGRASTEAFF,TGCAGCGTTGGGGGCAGGGCAAGCACTGAAGCTTTCTTT
TRBV10-3,NA,TRBJ1-3,NA,CAAGAISGNTIYF,TGTGCCGCAGGGGCCATCTCTGGAAACACCATATATTTT
TRBV5-5,TRBD2,TRBJ2-7,NA,CASSLNGGSYEQYF,TGTGCCAGCAGCTTAAACGGGGGGTCCTACGAGCAGTACTTC
TRBV9,TRBD1,TRBJ2-1,NA,CASSSGTGQFF,TGTGCCAGCAGCTCCGGGACAGGGCAGTTCTTC
TRBV27,TRBD1,TRBJ2-2,once,CASSIDRAAGELFF,TGTGCCAGCAGTATCGACAGGGCGGCCGGGGAGCTGTTTTTT
TRBV19,TRBD1,TRBJ1-5,NA,CASTTGVGQPQHF,TGTGCCAGTACTACAGGGGTAGGTCAGCCCCAGCATTTT
TRBV28,NA,TRBJ2-3,NA,CASSSDRSTDTQYF,TGTGCCAGCAGTTCAGACAGGAGCACAGATACGCAGTATTTT
TRBV27,TRBD1,TRBJ1-5,NA,CASSRGDRVIYSNQPQHF,TGTGCCAGCAGCCGGGGGGACAGGGTCATTTATAGCAATCAGCCCCAGCATTTT